The clone carrying this T cell receptor (beta chain) was counted ten times or more. As yet, its antigen is unknown. TCRdb recomputed calls from the 5' RACE reads with MiXCR, one row per CDR3 protein. The table includes some 500,000 distinct CDR3 sequences, about 20% detected once. The V and J ends lost 3 bases and 9 bases, in that order; junction bases with no gene match: 8. The length of the CDR3 is 14 residues. From germline, CDR1 is DFQATT and CDR2 SNEGSKA (reference sequence). This record belongs to a study of identical twins. Study-wide points: Carriage of fewer insertions was seen in abundant cord blood beta clonotypes, whereas memory repertoires showed none.

This sample also appeared in a second study, on T cells expressing NK-cell markers. That study reports: These same clonotypes (in a handful of donors) also led the CD3+CD56-NKG2C+ fraction.

The rearrangement joins TRBV20-1 to TRBJ2-1; 10 nucleotides match TRBD2. This TCR was recovered from a woman under 30 in good health. Specimen: CD4+ T cells sorted from blood. The CDR3 protein is CSASRASGRGEQFF. CDR3 bases: TGCAGTGCTAGTAGGGCTAGCGGGAGAGGTGAGCAGTTCTTC.